This T cell receptor (beta chain) emerged from a study of technical replicates of blood from a few donors (dated by TCRdb to between 2016 and 2019). As regards this clone: This receptor's antigen is unknown. The junction and the germline gene differ at one end; a read error may be behind it. In the same sample, other DNA sequences code for this CDR3.

Library construction relied on the immunoSEQ multiplex PCR assay. The table was pulled from immuneACCESS by TCRdb, which kept in-frame rearrangements only. Such tables lose some clones; where checked, under half of the loss comes from unresolved V genes, and the rest has no known cause. The sample includes 85,000 to 100,000 clones, with approximately 96% observed a single time. The ten largest clones represent 0.22% of the sample. Sequencing used T cells isolated from PBMCs. The TCR was taken from a human donor in good health.

The DNA sequence follows: TGTGCCAGCAGTCGTGGGACAGAGAACACTGAGGCTTTCTTT. Its protein product is CASSRGTENTEAFF. The chain uses TRBV7-8 and TRBJ1-1; 7 central bases correspond to TRBD1. From a lookup of the germline V gene, CDR1 and CDR2 are SGHVS and FQNEAQ. Reading from cysteine to phenylalanine, the CDR3 counts 14 amino acids. Only CDR3 DNA remains: 42 bases, in frame from the first base.